The clone carrying this TCR beta chain was seen only a few times. The antigen is undetermined. These data are taken from a study of blood T cells in healthy people across ages. This CDR3 is 14 amino acids long. Germline CDR1 SGHTA, CDR2 FQGNSA. The V and J ends lost 5 bases and 7 bases, in that order; junction bases with no gene match: 9. Study results and limitations: A greater number of naive CD4+ cells and higher diversity distinguished long-lived donors from aged donors. TCR beta diversity per million T cells fell roughly linearly with age.

Then a second PCR, running about 6 to 12 cycles, was carried out with a sample-barcoded 5' primer and a J-beta primer mix. TCRdb processed the 5' RACE reads anew with MiXCR; each CDR3 protein has one entry. The table shows hundreds of thousands of distinct CDR3 sequences, with 49% occurring only once. Each donor had around 9.2 milliliters of peripheral blood drawn. The TCR comes from a woman in her fifties or sixties in good health. The sequencing sample was made of blood. The chain joins TRBV7-2 to TRBJ2-7, with 9 bases matching TRBD2. The CDR3 DNA reads TGTGCCAGCAGCCCCGTAGCGGGAGAGCAAGAGCAGTACTTC. Amino acids: CASSPVAGEQEQYF.